This T cell receptor (beta chain) is from a study of T cells in Graves' hyperthyroidism and ophthalmopathy. Across the whole study: Peripheral blood draws took place at initial diagnosis, ahead of any treatment.

With V trimmed by 5 bases and J by 6 bases, 13 bases remained unmatched. The CDR3 sequence is 16 residues long. Authors of the study amplified TCR beta CDR3 regions from RNA transcripts. The HTBI primer set served for first-round RT-PCR of the TCR CDR3. TCRdb reprocessed the multiplex PCR reads with MiXCR, giving one entry per CDR3 protein. The sample holds roughly 700,000 distinct CDR3 sequences, about 14% seen once. There are many counts of this clonotype. The V gene is TRBV12-3 or TRBV12-4, the J gene TRBJ2-1, with 7 positions matching TRBD1. This TCR derives from a woman younger than 30 with Graves' hyperthyroidism. Sequencing was performed on blood. CDR3 DNA sequence: TGTGCCAGCAGTACCTGGACAGGAAAGGCCCCCAATGAGCAGTTCTTC. It translates to CASSTWTGKAPNEQFF.